Included here is one T cell receptor (beta chain) sequence, with context. Its target is unknown. The sample belongs to a study of T cells in localized non-small cell lung cancer. Here immunoSEQ multiplex PCR was the method, and the copy in TCRdb shows in-frame clones only, minus some. The table has about 18,000 clones, roughly four fifths seen once. Germline V gives CDR1 SGHTA, CDR2 FQGNSA. Trimming cost V 1 base and J 9 bases, with 15 bases left between them. This CDR3 spans 14 amino acids. Notes on the study in general: Higher blood T cell density tracked longer overall survival. When the top 100 tumor clones were examined, a median roughly 62 of them also appeared in the adjacent lung, which was paired and uninvolved. Uninvolved nearby lung showed the greatest T cell clonality, exceeding that found in tumor. Without multi-region sequencing, intratumor heterogeneity could not be excluded.

The starting material was peripheral blood, obtained before any cancer treatment. This TCR came from a female donor over 55 with stage I lung adenocarcinoma. V usage is TRBV7-2 and J usage is TRBJ1-1; possible D gene TRBD1, 6 bases. The CDR3 loop is CASSLEYSRGKAFF. CDR3 bases: TGTGCCAGCAGCTTAGAGTATTCGAGGGGGAAAGCTTTCTTT.